This TCR beta chain was observed in a study of vaccination and CD4 T cells after COVID-19. Background on the study: The convalescents comprised six males and four females, two of them Hispanic. Vaccination of participants consisted of two doses of either BNT162b2 or mRNA-1273 vaccine.

With respect to this clonotype: The antigen is unknown.

Germline loops: CDR1 SEHNR, CDR2 FQNEAQ (reference sequence). Trimming left V 5 bases short and J 0 bases short, with 13 bases between. The CDR3 covers 15 residues. Regarding the study as a whole: Spike mono-reactive status applied to 304 of 307 vaccine-specific clones in convalescent patients.

One entry per CDR3 protein results from TCRdb running MiXCR on the PCR reads. The table has 20,000 to 25,000 distinct CDR3 sequences, about three fifths seen once. The sequence came from a human donor who had recovered from COVID-19. The specimen comprised CD4+ T cells from blood, sampled before SARS-CoV-2 vaccination. The chain combines TRBV7-9 with TRBJ2-5; D call uncertain. In nucleotides, the CDR3 is TGTGCCAGCAGCCCCACGGGTGCGAACCAAGAGACCCAGTACTTC. Its translation: CASSPTGANQETQYF.